A single sample gave rise to the 2 T cell receptor beta chains below, sequenced in a study of blood T cell repertoires in COVID-19. Assay: immunoSEQ multiplex PCR; the TCRdb copy retains only in-frame clones and omits some. The sample includes about 97,000 clones, approximately 87% of them seen just once. The sample was peripheral blood. The receptor source for this set is a human donor in a cohort sampled during active COVID-19.

This clone was seen a few times. The rearrangement joins TRBV3-1 (or the pseudogene TRBV3-2) to TRBJ1-1, with a possible D match to TRBD1 (6 bases). Germline CDR1 reads LGHDT; CDR2 reads YNNKEL (reference sequence). The V gene lost 8 bases and the J gene lost 8 bases, with 15 bases spanning the gap. The CDR3 is 12 amino acids. The CDR3 region has the DNA TGTGCCAGCTCGGTGGGGGCCCTAGAAGCTTTCTTT. Translating it yields CASSVGALEAFF.

The rearrangement joins TRBV4-1 to TRBJ2-3, with D perhaps TRBD2 (5 bases). The V end lost 6 bases, the J end lost 4 bases, and 14 bases lay between the germline ends. From germline, CDR1 is MGHRA and CDR2 YSYEKL. The CDR3 has 14 residues. DNA for the CDR3: TGCGCCAGCAGTCCCGGAACGGGATCAGATACGCAGTATTTT. Amino acid sequence: CASSPGTGSDTQYF.